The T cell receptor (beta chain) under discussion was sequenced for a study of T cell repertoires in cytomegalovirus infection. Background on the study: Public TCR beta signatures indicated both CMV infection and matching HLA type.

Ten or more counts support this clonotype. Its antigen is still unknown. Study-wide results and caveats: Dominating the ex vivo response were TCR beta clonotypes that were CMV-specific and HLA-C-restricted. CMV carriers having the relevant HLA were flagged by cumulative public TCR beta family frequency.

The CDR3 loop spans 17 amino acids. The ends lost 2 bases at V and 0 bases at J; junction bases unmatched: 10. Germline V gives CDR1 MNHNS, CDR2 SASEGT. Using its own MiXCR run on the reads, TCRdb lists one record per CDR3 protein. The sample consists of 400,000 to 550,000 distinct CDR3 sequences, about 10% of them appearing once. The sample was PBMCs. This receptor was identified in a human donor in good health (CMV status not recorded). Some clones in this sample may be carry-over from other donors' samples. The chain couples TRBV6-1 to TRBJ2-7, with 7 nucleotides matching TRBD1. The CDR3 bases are TGTGCCAGCAGTGAACCCCGGGACAGCCGCCTCTCCTACGAGCAGTACTTC. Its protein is CASSEPRDSRLSYEQYF.